These 4 T cell receptor beta chains originate from one sample sequenced in a study of T cell responses to AZD1222 COVID-19 vaccine. Using immunoSEQ multiplex PCR, the repertoire was profiled, and TCRdb retains in-frame clones only, with some absent. The data hold around 250,000 clones, with roughly 93% observed a single time. The input for sequencing was peripheral blood, taken on day 0 of AZD1222 vaccination. These receptor sequences come from an adult in good health.

The chain employs TRBV5-6 and TRBJ1-1; D remains ambiguous. The CDR3 consists of 13 residues. Trimming took 0 bases from V and 10 from J, leaving 13 bases between them. CDR1 and CDR2 (germline): SGHDT, YYEEEE. DNA for the CDR3: TGTGCCAGCAGCTTGGCCAAAGGAATAGGAGCTTTCTTT. Protein: CASSLAKGIGAFF. The complete variable domain, with remaining parts taken from reference TRBV5-6 and TRBJ1-1, reads DAGVTQSPTHLIKTRGQQVTLRCSPKSGHDTVSWYQQALGQGPQFIFQYYEEEERQRGNFPDRFSGHQFPNYSSELNVNALLLGDSALYLCASSLAKGIGAFFGQGTRLTVV.

CDR3 protein: CASSLVGYIQETQYF. The CDR3 nucleotides read TGCGCCAGCAGCTTGGTTGGCTATATCCAAGAGACCCAGTACTTC. The chain is built from TRBV5-1 and TRBJ2-5; no firm D call. The germline V gene has CDR1 SGHRS and CDR2 YFSETQ. The V end was cut by 0 bases, the J end by 1 base, with 10 bases between. The CDR3 runs to 15 residues. The full variable domain, its missing parts supplied by reference TRBV5-1 and TRBJ2-5, is KAGVTQTPRYLIKTRGQQVTLSCSPISGHRSVSWYQQTPGQGLQFLFEYFSETQRNKGNFPGRFSGRQFSNSRSEMNVSTLELGDSALYLCASSLVGYIQETQYFGPGTRLLVL.

CDR3 amino acids: CASSHQTGLVHEQYF. As DNA, the CDR3 is TGTGCCAGCAGCCACCAGACAGGGCTCGTTCACGAGCAGTACTTC. The chain is built from TRBV3-1 (or the pseudogene TRBV3-2) and TRBJ2-7; the match to TRBD1 covers 7 bases. Germline CDR1 LGHDT, CDR2 YNNKEL (reference sequence). The V gene end was trimmed by 3 bases and the J gene end by 5 bases; junction bases not matched to a gene: 10. CDR3 length: 15 amino acids.

The rearrangement joins TRBV19 to TRBJ2-7; weak D call: TRBD1 (5 bases). CDR3 length equals 15 residues. Germline V gives CDR1 LNHDA, CDR2 SQIVND (reference sequence). V was pared by 1 base and J by 2 bases, with 12 bases between. As DNA, the CDR3 is TGTGCCAGTAGTATAGTACCGTGGGGCACCTACGAGCAGTACTTC. Protein product: CASSIVPWGTYEQYF.